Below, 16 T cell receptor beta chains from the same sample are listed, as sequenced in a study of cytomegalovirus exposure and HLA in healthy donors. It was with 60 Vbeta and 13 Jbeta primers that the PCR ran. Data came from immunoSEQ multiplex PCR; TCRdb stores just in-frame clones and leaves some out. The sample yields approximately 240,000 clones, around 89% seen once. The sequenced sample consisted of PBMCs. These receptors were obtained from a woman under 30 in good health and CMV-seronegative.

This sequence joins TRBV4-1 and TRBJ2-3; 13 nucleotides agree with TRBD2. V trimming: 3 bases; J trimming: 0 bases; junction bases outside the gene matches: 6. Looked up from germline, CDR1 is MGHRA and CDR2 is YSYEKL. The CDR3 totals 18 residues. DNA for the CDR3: TGCGCCAGCAGCCACGGACTAGCGGGAGTGGCTAGCACAGATACGCAGTATTTT. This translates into CASSHGLAGVASTDTQYF.

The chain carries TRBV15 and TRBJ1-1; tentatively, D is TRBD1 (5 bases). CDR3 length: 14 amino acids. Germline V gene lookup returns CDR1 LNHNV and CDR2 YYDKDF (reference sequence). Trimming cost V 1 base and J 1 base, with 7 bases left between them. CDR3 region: CATSRAGGNTEAFF. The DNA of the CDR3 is TGTGCCACCAGCAGAGCGGGGGGGAACACTGAAGCTTTCTTT.

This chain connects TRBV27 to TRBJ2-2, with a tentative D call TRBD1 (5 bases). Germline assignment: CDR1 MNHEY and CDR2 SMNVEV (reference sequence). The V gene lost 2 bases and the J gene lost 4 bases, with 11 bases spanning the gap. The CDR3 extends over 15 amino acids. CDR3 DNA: TGTGCCAGCAGTTTAGGCCAGGGCCGCACCGGGGAGCTGTTTTTT. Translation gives CASSLGQGRTGELFF.

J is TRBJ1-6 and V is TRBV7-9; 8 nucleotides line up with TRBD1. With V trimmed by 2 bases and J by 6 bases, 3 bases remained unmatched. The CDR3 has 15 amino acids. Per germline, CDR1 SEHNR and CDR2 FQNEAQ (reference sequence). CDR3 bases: TGTGCCAGCAGCTTACGGACAGGGCTTAATTCACCCCTCCACTTT. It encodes CASSLRTGLNSPLHF. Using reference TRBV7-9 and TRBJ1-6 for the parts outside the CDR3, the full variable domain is DTGVSQNPRHKITKRGQNVTFRCDPISEHNRLYWYRQTLGQGPEFLTYFQNEAQLEKSRLLSDRFSAERPKGSFSTLEIQRTEQGDSAMYLCASSLRTGLNSPLHFGNGTRLTVT.

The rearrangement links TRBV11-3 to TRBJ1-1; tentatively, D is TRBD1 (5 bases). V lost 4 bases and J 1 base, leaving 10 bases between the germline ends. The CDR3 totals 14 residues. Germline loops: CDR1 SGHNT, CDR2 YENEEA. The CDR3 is CASSYETENTEAFF. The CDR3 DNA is TGTGCCAGCAGCTACGAGACAGAGAACACTGAAGCTTTCTTT.

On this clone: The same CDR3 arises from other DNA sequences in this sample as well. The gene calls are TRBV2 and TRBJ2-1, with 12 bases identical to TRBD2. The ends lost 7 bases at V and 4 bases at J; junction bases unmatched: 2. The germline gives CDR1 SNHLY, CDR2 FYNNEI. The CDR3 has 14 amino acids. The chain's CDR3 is CASTGTSGYNEQFF. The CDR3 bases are TGTGCCAGCACCGGGACTAGCGGGTACAATGAGCAGTTCTTC.

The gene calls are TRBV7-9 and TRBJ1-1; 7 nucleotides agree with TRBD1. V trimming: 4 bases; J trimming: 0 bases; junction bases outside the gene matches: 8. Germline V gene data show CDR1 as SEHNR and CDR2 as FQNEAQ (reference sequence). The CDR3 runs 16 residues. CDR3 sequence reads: CASSSGTQGMNTEAFF. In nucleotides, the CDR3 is TGTGCCAGCAGCTCCGGAACACAGGGGATGAACACTGAAGCTTTCTTT. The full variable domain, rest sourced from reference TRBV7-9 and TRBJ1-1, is DTGVSQNPRHKITKRGQNVTFRCDPISEHNRLYWYRQTLGQGPEFLTYFQNEAQLEKSRLLSDRFSAERPKGSFSTLEIQRTEQGDSAMYLCASSSGTQGMNTEAFFGQGTRLTVV.

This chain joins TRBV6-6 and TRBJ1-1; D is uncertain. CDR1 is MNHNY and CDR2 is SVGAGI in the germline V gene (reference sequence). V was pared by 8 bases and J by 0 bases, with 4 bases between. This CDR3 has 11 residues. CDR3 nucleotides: TGTGCCAGCCAGGTGAACACTGAAGCTTTCTTT. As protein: CASQVNTEAFF.

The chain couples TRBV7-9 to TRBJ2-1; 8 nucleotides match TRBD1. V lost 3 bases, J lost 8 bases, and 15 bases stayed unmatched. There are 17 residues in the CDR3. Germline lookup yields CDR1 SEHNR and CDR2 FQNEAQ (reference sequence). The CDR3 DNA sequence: TGTGCCAGCAGCTTTGACCCACTAAGGACAGGGAGGTATGAGCAGTTCTTC. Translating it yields CASSFDPLRTGRYEQFF. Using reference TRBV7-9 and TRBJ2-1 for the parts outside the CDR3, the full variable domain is DTGVSQNPRHKITKRGQNVTFRCDPISEHNRLYWYRQTLGQGPEFLTYFQNEAQLEKSRLLSDRFSAERPKGSFSTLEIQRTEQGDSAMYLCASSFDPLRTGRYEQFFGPGTRLTVL.

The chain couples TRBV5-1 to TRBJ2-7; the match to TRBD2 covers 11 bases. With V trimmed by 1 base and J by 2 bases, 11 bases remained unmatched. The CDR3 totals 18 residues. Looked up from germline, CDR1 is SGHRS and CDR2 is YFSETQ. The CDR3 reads CASSLRWSGLAGPYEQYF. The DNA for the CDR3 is TGCGCCAGCAGCTTGCGGTGGAGCGGACTAGCGGGTCCCTACGAGCAGTACTTC.

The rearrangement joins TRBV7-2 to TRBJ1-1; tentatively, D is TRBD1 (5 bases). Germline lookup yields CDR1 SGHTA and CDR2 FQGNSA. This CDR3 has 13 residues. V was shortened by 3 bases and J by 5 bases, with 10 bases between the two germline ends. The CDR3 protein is CASSLGQITEAFF. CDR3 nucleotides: TGTGCCAGCAGCTTGGGGCAGATTACTGAAGCTTTCTTT.

DNA for the CDR3: TGTGCCAGCAGCTTAGCGACGGGGACAGACGAGCAGTACTTC. Protein: CASSLATGTDEQYF. V and J are TRBV7-9 and TRBJ2-7; 7 nucleotides line up with TRBD1. V lost 0 bases to trimming and J lost 5 bases; unmatched junction nucleotides: 4. The CDR3 contains 14 residues. The germline CDR1 and CDR2 sequences are SEHNR and FQNEAQ (reference sequence).

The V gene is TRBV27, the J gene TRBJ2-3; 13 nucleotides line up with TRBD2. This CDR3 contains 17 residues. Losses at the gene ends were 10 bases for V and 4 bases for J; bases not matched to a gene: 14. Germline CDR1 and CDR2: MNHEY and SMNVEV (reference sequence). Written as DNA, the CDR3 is TGTGCCACTAAAGGGACTAGCGGGATCAAGAGCGCAGATACGCAGTATTTT. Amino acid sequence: CATKGTSGIKSADTQYF.

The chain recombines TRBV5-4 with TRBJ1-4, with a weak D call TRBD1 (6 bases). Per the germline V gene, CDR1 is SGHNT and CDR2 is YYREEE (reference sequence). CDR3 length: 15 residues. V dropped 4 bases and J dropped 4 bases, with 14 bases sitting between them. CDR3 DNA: TGTGCCAGCAGCCTACAGGGCCCGCATAATGAAAAACTGTTTTTT. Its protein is CASSLQGPHNEKLFF.

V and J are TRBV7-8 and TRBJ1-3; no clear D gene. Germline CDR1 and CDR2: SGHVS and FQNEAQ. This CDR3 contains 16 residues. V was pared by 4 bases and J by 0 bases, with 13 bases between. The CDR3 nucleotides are TGTGCCAGCAGCTCCACAAGACAAAACTCTGGAAACACCATATATTTT. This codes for CASSSTRQNSGNTIYF.

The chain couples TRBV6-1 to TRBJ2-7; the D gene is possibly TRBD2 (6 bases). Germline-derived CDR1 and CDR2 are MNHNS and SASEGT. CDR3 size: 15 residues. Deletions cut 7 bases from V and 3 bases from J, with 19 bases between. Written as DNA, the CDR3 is TGTGCCAGCAACCAACCGTCGGGACTCCACTACGAGCAGTACTTC. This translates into CASNQPSGLHYEQYF.